This T cell receptor (beta chain) appears in the sequencing data of a study of T-cell memory formation after mild COVID-19. Comment on this clonotype: The antigen is unknown.

The CDR3 spans 20 residues. CDR1 is SGHRS, CDR2 YFSETQ, per germline. The junction had 6 bases not matched to a gene; V was cut back by 0 bases and J by 0 bases. TCRdb re-called the 5' RACE reads through MiXCR, storing one row per CDR3 protein. The sample has about 120,000 distinct CDR3 sequences; approximately 15% are singletons. Overall study findings and caveats: Cross-reactive memory appears to have joined, as suggested by some responding clones showing up in pre-infection memory.

Sequenced material: PBMCs or a T cell subset sorted from them (not recorded which). The rearrangement joins TRBV5-1 to TRBJ2-1, with 16 bases aligning to TRBD2. This clonotype originated in an adult woman who had mild COVID-19 (a few samples of this study predate the infection). Cell type and time point are not known. CDR3 region: CASSLVYGTSGRDSYNEQFF. The DNA of the CDR3 is TGCGCCAGCAGCTTGGTCTATGGGACTAGCGGGAGGGACTCCTACAATGAGCAGTTCTTC.